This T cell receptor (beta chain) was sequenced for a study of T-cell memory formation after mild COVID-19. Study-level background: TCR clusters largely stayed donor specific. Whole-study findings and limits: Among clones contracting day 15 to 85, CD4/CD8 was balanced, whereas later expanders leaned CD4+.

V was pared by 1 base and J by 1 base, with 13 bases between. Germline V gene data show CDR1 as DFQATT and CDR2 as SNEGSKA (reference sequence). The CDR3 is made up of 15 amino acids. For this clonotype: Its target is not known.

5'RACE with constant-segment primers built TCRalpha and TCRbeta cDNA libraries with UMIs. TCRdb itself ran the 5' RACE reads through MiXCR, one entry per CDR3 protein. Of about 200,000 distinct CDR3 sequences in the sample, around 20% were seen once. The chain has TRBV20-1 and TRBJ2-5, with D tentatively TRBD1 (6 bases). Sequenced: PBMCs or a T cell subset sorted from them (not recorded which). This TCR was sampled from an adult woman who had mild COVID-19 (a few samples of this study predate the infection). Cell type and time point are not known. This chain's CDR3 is CSARGSRGIQETQYF. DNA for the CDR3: TGCAGTGCTAGAGGATCGAGGGGGATCCAAGAGACCCAGTACTTC.